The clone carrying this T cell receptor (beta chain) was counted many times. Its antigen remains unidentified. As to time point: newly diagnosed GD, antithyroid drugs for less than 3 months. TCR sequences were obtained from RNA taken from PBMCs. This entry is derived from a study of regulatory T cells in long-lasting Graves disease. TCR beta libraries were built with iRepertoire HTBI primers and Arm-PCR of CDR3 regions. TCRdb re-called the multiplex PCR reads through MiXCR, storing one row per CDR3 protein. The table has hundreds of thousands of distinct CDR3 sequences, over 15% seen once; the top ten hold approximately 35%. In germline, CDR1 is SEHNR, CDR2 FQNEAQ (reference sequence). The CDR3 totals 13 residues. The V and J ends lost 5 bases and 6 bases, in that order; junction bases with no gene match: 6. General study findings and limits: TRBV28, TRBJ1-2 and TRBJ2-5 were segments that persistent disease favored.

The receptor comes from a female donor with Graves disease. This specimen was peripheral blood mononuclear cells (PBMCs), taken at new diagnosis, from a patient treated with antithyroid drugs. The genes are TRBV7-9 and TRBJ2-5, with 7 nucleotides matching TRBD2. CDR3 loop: CASSAGLVKTQYF. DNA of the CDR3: TGTGCCAGCAGCGCAGGACTAGTGAAGACCCAGTACTTC.